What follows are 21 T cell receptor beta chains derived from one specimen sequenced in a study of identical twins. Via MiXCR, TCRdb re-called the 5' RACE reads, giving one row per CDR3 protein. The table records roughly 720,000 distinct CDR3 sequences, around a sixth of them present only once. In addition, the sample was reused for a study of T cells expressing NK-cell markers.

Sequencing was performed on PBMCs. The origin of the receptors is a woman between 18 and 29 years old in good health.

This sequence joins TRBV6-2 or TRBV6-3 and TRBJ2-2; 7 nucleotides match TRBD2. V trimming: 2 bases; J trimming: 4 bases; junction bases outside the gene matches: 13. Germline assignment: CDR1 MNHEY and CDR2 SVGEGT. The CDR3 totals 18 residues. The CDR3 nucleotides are TGTGCCAGCAGTTACCCGGCTAGCGGATGGTTATCCACCGGGGAGCTGTTTTTT. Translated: CASSYPASGWLSTGELFF.

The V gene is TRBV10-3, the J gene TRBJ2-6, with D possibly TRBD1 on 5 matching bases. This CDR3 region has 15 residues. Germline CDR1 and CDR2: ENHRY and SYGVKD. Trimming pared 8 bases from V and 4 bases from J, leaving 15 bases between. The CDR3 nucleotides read TGTGCCATCCAAGTCCCAGGGTCAGGGGCCAACGTCCTGACTTTC. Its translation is CAIQVPGSGANVLTF.

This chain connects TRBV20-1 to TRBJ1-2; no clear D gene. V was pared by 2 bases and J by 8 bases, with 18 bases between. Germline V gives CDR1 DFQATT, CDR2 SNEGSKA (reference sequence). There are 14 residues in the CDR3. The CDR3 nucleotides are TGCAGTGCTAGAAACGGGCGGGGTTCGCGCGGCTACACCTTC. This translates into CSARNGRGSRGYTF.

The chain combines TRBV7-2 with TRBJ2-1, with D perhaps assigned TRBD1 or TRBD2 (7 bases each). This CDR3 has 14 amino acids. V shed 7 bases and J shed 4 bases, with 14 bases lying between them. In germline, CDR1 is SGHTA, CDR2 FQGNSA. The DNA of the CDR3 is TGTGCCAGCACACCAGGGGGGGTGTACAATGAGCAGTTCTTC. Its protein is CASTPGGVYNEQFF.

DNA for the CDR3: TGTGCCATCGGGGACGTCTCCTACGAGCAGTACTTC. Its translation: CAIGDVSYEQYF. The gene calls are TRBV10-3 and TRBJ2-7; D may match TRBD1 or TRBD2 (5 bases each). Germline CDR1 is ENHRY and CDR2 is SYGVKD. Between the trimmed V and J ends, which lost 8 bases and 0 bases, there was a span of 8 bases. The CDR3 covers 12 residues.

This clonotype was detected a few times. Here the CDR3 DNA reads TGTGCCAGCAGCGCGAGACTAGCGGCCAAAGAGACCCAGTACTTC. Protein sequence: CASSARLAAKETQYF. The gene calls are TRBV9 and TRBJ2-5; 9 bases align to TRBD2. Germline-derived CDR1 and CDR2 are SGDLS and YYNGEE. The V segment lost 3 bases and the J segment 3 bases; nucleotides outside the gene matches: 6. This CDR3 contains 15 residues.

CDR3: CASSYSTLAENYEQYF. For the CDR3, the DNA is TGTGCCAGCAGTTACTCCACACTAGCGGAGAACTACGAGCAGTACTTC. The V and J genes are TRBV6-5 and TRBJ2-7; TRBD2 matches 8 bases. This CDR3 is built from 16 residues. CDR1 is MNHEY, CDR2 SVGAGI, per germline. V trimming: 0 bases; J trimming: 3 bases; junction bases outside the gene matches: 7.

CDR3 protein: CATSDPGTGGNTQYF. The CDR3 nucleotides read TGTGCCACCAGTGACCCCGGGACAGGAGGAAATACGCAGTATTTT. V and J are TRBV24-1 and TRBJ2-3; TRBD1 matches 8 bases. Trimming cost V 4 bases and J 7 bases; bases outside gene matches: 9. CDR1 and CDR2 (germline): KGHDR, SFDVKD. The CDR3 contains 15 residues.

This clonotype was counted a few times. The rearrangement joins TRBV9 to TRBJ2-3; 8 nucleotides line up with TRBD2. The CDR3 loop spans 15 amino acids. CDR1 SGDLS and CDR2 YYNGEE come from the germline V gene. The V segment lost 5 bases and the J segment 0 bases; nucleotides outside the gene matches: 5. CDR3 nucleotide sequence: TGTGCCAGCAGTCTGAGCGGGAGAAGCACAGATACGCAGTATTTT. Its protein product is CASSLSGRSTDTQYF. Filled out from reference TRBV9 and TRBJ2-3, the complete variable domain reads DSGVTQTPKHLITATGQRVTLRCSPRSGDLSVYWYQQSLDQGLQFLIQYYNGEERAKGNILERFSAQQFPDLHSELNLSSLELGDSALYFCASSLSGRSTDTQYFGPGTRLTVL.

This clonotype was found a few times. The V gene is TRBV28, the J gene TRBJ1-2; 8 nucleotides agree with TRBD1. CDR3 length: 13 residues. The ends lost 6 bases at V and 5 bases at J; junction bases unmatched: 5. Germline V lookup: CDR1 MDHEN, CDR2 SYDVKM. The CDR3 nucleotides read TGTGCCAGCAGAAACGACAGGGGATATGGCTACACCTTC. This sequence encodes CASRNDRGYGYTF.

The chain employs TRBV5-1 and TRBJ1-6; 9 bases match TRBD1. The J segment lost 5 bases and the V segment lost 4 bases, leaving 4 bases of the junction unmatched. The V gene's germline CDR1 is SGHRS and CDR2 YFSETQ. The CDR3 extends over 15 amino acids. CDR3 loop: CASSADRGDNSPLHF. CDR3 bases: TGCGCCAGCAGCGCGGACAGGGGTGATAATTCACCCCTCCACTTT.

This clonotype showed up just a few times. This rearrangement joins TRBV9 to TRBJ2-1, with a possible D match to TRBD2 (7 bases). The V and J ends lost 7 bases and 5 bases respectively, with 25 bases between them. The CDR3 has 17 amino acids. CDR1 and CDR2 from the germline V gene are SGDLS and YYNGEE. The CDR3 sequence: CASGGGEKRRGHNEQFF. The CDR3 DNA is TGTGCCAGCGGGGGGGGTGAGAAACGCCGGGGGCACAATGAGCAGTTCTTC.

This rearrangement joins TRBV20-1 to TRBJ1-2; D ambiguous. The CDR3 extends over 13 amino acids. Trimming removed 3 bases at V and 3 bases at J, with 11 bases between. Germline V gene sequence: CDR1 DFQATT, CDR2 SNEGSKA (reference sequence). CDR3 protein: CSASVPSYYGYTF. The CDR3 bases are TGCAGTGCTAGCGTCCCAAGCTACTATGGCTACACCTTC.

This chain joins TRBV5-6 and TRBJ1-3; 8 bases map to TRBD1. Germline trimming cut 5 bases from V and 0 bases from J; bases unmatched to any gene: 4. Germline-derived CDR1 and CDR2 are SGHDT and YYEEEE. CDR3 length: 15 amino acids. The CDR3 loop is CASSSGGGSGNTIYF. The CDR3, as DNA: TGTGCCAGCAGTTCAGGGGGCGGCTCTGGAAACACCATATATTTT.

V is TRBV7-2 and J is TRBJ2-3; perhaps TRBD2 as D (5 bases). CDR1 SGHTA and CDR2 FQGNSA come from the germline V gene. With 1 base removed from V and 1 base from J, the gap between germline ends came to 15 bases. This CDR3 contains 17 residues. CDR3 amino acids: CASSLVTLGDGTDTQYF. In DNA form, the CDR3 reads TGTGCCAGCAGCTTAGTGACACTAGGCGATGGCACAGATACGCAGTATTTT. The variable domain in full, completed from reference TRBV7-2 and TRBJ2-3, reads GAGVSQSPSNKVTEKGKDVELRCDPISGHTALYWYRQSLGQGLEFLIYFQGNSAPDKSGLPSDRFSAERTGGSVSTLTIQRTQQEDSAVYLCASSLVTLGDGTDTQYFGPGTRLTVL.

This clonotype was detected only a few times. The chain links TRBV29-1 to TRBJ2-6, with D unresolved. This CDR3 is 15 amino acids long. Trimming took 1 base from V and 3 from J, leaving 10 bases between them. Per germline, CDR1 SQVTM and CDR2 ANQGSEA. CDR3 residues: CSVEAVSRGANVLTF. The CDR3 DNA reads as TGCAGCGTTGAAGCGGTATCTCGTGGGGCCAACGTCCTGACTTTC.

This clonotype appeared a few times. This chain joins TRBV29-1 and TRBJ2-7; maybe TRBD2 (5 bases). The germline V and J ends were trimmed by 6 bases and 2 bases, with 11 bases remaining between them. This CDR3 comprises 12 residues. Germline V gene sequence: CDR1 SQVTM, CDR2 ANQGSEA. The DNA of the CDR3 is TGCAGCGTGAGAGGGAGAGCCTACGAGCAGTACTTC. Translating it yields CSVRGRAYEQYF.

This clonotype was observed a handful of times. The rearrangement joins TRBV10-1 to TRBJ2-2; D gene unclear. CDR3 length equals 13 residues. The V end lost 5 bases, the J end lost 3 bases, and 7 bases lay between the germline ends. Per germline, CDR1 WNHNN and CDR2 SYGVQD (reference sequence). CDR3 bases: TGCGCCAGCAGTAGGACGTACACCGGGGAGCTGTTTTTT. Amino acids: CASSRTYTGELFF.

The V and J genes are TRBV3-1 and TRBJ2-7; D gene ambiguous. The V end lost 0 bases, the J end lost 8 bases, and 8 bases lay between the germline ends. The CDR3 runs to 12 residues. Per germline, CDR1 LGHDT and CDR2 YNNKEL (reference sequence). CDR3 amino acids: CASSQEGQKQYF. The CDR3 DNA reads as TGTGCCAGCAGCCAAGAGGGCCAGAAGCAGTACTTC.

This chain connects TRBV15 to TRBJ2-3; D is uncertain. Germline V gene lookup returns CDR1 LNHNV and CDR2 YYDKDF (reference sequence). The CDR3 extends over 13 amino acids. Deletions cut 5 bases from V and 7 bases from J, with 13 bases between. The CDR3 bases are TGTGCCACCAGCTCGCGAGCTTTGAATACGCAGTATTTT. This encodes CATSSRALNTQYF. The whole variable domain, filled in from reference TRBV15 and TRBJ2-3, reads DAMVIQNPRYQVTQFGKPVTLSCSQTLNHNVMYWYQQKSSQAPKLLFHYYDKDFNNEADTPDNFQSRRPNTSFCFLDIRSPGLGDTAMYLCATSSRALNTQYFGPGTRLTVL.

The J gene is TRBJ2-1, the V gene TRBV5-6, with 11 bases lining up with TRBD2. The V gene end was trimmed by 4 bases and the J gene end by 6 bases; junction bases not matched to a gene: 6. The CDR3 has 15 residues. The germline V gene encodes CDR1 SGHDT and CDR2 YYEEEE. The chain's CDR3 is CASSAGTSGTNEQFF. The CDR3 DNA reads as TGTGCCAGCAGCGCCGGGACTAGCGGTACCAATGAGCAGTTCTTC.